The entry below describes one T cell receptor beta chain. No antigen is known for it. A far larger clone is just one base off, so this is likely a read error. CDR3 length equals 18 residues. Germline V gene data show CDR1 as LGHNA and CDR2 as YSLEER. PCR was performed using 60 Vbeta and 13 Jbeta primers. Measured with immunoSEQ multiplex PCR; TCRdb has only the in-frame clones, and not every one. The sample includes more than 85,000 clones, around 63% of them seen just once. This record belongs to a study of cytomegalovirus exposure and HLA in healthy donors. Notes on the study in general: Of the V segments, some could not be distinguished, including TRBV6-2 and TRBV6-3, and were excluded. Sequencing depth roughly uniform across donors was assumed in presence/absence analyses. In an earlier analysis, productive rearrangement rates for most beta V segments clustered near 87% or 30%.

This sequence was found in a young man in good health and CMV-seronegative. Sequencing was performed on PBMCs. The J gene is TRBJ2-1, the V gene TRBV4-3; D might be TRBD1 (5 bases). This CDR3 is CASSQEPAGLPAYNEQFF. The CDR3 nucleotides are TGCGCCAGCAGCCAAGAGCCCGCAGGGCTCCCTGCTTACAATGAACAGTTCTTC.